This TCR beta chain appears in the sequencing data of a study of T cells in Graves' hyperthyroidism and ophthalmopathy. Background on the study: Peripheral blood draws took place at initial diagnosis, ahead of any treatment.

Germline CDR1 SEHNR, CDR2 FQNEAQ (reference sequence). There are 15 residues in the CDR3. J lost 3 bases, V lost 1 base, and 5 bases had no gene match. Ophthalmopathy cases met thresholds of Clinical Activity Score at least 3, NOSPECS grade at least 4 and duration under 3 months. Each diagnosis was grounded in clinical symptoms, serum thyroxine and TRAb, thyroid ultrasound, and orbital computed tomography. Amplified TCR beta CDR3 regions came from RNA transcripts. The primer set for the first-round RT-PCR of the TCR CDR3 was HTBI. MiXCR, applied by TCRdb to the multiplex PCR reads, yields one record per CDR3 protein. The profile covers 300,000 to 500,000 distinct CDR3 sequences, with more than 13% appearing a single time and 28% taken by the ten largest. This clonotype was seen at least ten times.

The rearrangement links TRBV7-9 to TRBJ2-7, with 8 bases aligning to TRBD2. The specimen was blood. The receptor was derived from a man between 45 and 60 years old with Graves' ophthalmopathy. CDR3 DNA: TGTGCCAGCAGCTTAGGGTCTAGCGGGTACTACGAGCAGTACTTC. This encodes CASSLGSSGYYEQYF.